This T cell receptor (beta chain) appears in the sequencing data of a study of T cells after yellow fever vaccination. Generation of TCR cDNA used 5'RACE template switching (which added a universal primer site and UMIs). TCRdb re-analysed the 5' RACE reads in MiXCR, keeping a single row per CDR3 protein. The data contain hundreds of thousands of distinct CDR3 sequences, roughly 8.6% of them singletons. This clonotype was picked up a small number of times. Its target is unknown. Study outcomes and limitations: The study noted that FACS-sorted repertoires could contain abundant clonotypes contaminating from the bulk population. Most clones from primary vaccination were detected again post-booster (approximately 96% CD4, 88% CD8).

The V end lost 10 bases, the J end lost 3 bases, and 12 bases lay between the germline ends. The germline V gene encodes CDR1 SEHNR and CDR2 FQNEAQ (reference sequence). This CDR3 contains 13 residues. This clonotype was sampled from a young man who received the YFV17D yellow fever vaccine. The sequences come from PBMCs, collected roughly seven weeks after the first yellow fever vaccination. The chain carries TRBV7-9 and TRBJ2-2; no clear D gene. This CDR3 reads CATGLWDTGELFF. CDR3 sequence (DNA): TGTGCCACCGGCTTGTGGGACACCGGGGAGCTGTTTTTT.